What follows are 27 T cell receptor beta chains derived from one specimen sequenced in a study of T-cell memory formation after mild COVID-19. Using its own MiXCR run on the 5' RACE reads, TCRdb lists one record per CDR3 protein. The sample carries hundreds of thousands of distinct CDR3 sequences, around 15% recorded once. The specimen was PBMCs or a T cell subset sorted from them (not recorded which). The receptors stem from a man aged 18 to 30 who had mild COVID-19 (a few samples of this study predate the infection). Cell type and time point are not known.

The sample holds many counts of this clonotype. V is TRBV7-2 and J is TRBJ2-5; possibly TRBD2 for D (6 bases). This CDR3 is 15 amino acids long. Trimming took 5 bases from V and 5 from J, leaving 18 bases between them. Germline CDR1 and CDR2: SGHTA and FQGNSA. CDR3 sequence reads: CASSGGSSGPETQYF. In nucleotides, the CDR3 is TGTGCCAGCAGCGGAGGGTCCAGCGGCCCCGAGACCCAGTACTTC.

Of note for this clonotype: No conserved phenylalanine or tryptophan ends this CDR3, so it is likely a read error. CDR3 nucleotides: TGCAGTGCTTCCCGGCCGGCCTCTGCGAATGAGCAGTTCTCC. Translated: CSASRPASANEQFS. V and J are TRBV20-1 and TRBJ2-1; no definite D call. Germline loops: CDR1 DFQATT, CDR2 SNEGSKA (reference sequence). V lost 5 bases to trimming and J lost 7 bases, with 18 bases between them. This CDR3 comprises 14 residues.

V usage is TRBV19 and J usage is TRBJ1-1, with D possibly being TRBD1 (5 bases). The germline CDR1 and CDR2 sequences are LNHDA and SQIVND (reference sequence). Trimming took off 7 bases at V and 5 bases at J, with 23 bases between the two ends. The CDR3 contains 16 residues. The CDR3 loop is CASNGDAGKVSTEAFF. CDR3 sequence (DNA): TGTGCCAGTAACGGGGACGCGGGAAAGGTGTCGACTGAAGCTTTCTTT.

This clonotype was recorded a few times. V usage is TRBV11-2 and J usage is TRBJ1-1; D remains ambiguous. The CDR3 covers 13 residues. V lost 1 base to trimming and J lost 4 bases, with 7 bases between them. CDR1 SGHAT and CDR2 FQNNGV come from the germline V gene. The CDR3 region is CASSLAGLTEAFF. The DNA for the CDR3 is TGTGCCAGCAGCTTAGCGGGCCTCACTGAAGCTTTCTTT.

The CDR3 spells CASSQGRWDSPLHF. Here the CDR3 DNA reads TGTGCCAGCAGCCAAGGCCGATGGGATTCACCCCTCCACTTT. The chain carries TRBV3-1 and TRBJ1-6; no firm D call. V was pared by 1 base and J by 8 bases, with 9 bases between. Germline V gives CDR1 LGHDT, CDR2 YNNKEL (reference sequence). There are 14 residues in the CDR3.

This clonotype showed up many times. This chain uses TRBV28 with TRBJ2-1, with D possibly called TRBD1 or TRBD2 (5 bases each). V shed 6 bases and J shed 7 bases, with 13 bases lying between them. The CDR3 spans 13 residues. Germline CDR1 reads MDHEN; CDR2 reads SYDVKM. This CDR3 is CASSVVWGNEQFF. CDR3 in DNA: TGTGCCAGCAGCGTAGTTTGGGGGAATGAGCAGTTCTTC.

This clonotype was observed at least ten times. The J gene is TRBJ2-3, the V gene TRBV5-1, with 9 bases fitting TRBD2. This CDR3 spans 16 amino acids. Trimming took 4 bases from V and 1 from J; bases not matched to a gene: 7. From germline, CDR1 is SGHRS and CDR2 YFSETQ. The CDR3 spells CASSPYSGGRTDTQYF. The CDR3 DNA reads as TGCGCCAGCAGCCCCTATAGCGGGGGACGCACAGATACGCAGTATTTT.

This clonotype was counted a few times. The rearrangement uses TRBV9 and TRBJ2-5; either TRBD1 or TRBD2 may fit D (5 bases each). This CDR3 spans 16 amino acids. CDR1 is SGDLS and CDR2 is YYNGEE in the germline V gene. Trimming took off 3 bases at V and 0 bases at J, with 15 bases between the two ends. The CDR3 DNA reads as TGTGCCAGCAGCGATGGGGACGTGGGGTACCAAGAGACCCAGTACTTC. It encodes CASSDGDVGYQETQYF. The full variable domain, in which reference TRBV9 and TRBJ2-5 provide the parts outside the CDR3, is DSGVTQTPKHLITATGQRVTLRCSPRSGDLSVYWYQQSLDQGLQFLIQYYNGEERAKGNILERFSAQQFPDLHSELNLSSLELGDSALYFCASSDGDVGYQETQYFGPGTRLLVL.

This clonotype showed up just a few times. The V gene is TRBV10-3, the J gene TRBJ1-5; D is perhaps TRBD1 (6 bases). The length of the CDR3 is 13 residues. Germline CDR1 and CDR2: ENHRY and SYGVKD. Trimming stripped 6 bases from V and 5 bases from J, with 11 bases between. The CDR3 reads CAIRGGADQPQHF. CDR3 nucleotides: TGTGCCATCAGAGGGGGGGCTGATCAGCCCCAGCATTTT.

This chain uses TRBV12-3 or TRBV12-4 with TRBJ2-5; a possible D gene is TRBD1 (5 bases). The CDR3 has 13 amino acids. The V and J ends lost 5 bases and 5 bases respectively, with 12 bases between them. The CDR3: CASSPGQLETQYF. In DNA form, the CDR3 reads TGTGCCAGCAGTCCAGGACAATTGGAGACCCAGTACTTC.

This clonotype was recorded a few times. The chain employs TRBV10-1 and TRBJ1-1; D gene ambiguous. Trimming shortened V by 3 bases and J by 4 bases, and 9 bases separated the two germline ends. CDR1 WNHNN and CDR2 SYGVQD come from the germline V gene (reference sequence). The CDR3 contains 13 residues. CDR3 in DNA: TGCGCCAGCAGTGATTCGCGGGGCACTGAAGCTTTCTTT. Translating gives CASSDSRGTEAFF.

Many counts were recorded for this clonotype. The chain combines TRBV14 with TRBJ1-4; D unresolved. The CDR3 spans 14 residues. Germline V gene lookup returns CDR1 SGHDN and CDR2 FVKESK. Trimming took 1 base from V and 8 from J, leaving 11 bases between them. The DNA of the CDR3 is TGTGCCAGCAGCCAAGGCCGGGCTGGCGAAAAACTGTTTTTT. This gives the protein CASSQGRAGEKLFF.

Only a few counts were recorded for this clonotype. V usage is TRBV7-6 and J usage is TRBJ1-2; 7 nucleotides align to TRBD1. CDR3 length equals 13 residues. Losses at the gene ends were 5 bases for V and 8 bases for J; bases not matched to a gene: 8. The germline V gene encodes CDR1 SGHVS and CDR2 FNYEAQ. CDR3 bases: TGTGCCAGCAGCCAGAGACAGGGAGCCGGCTACACCTTC. The encoded protein is CASSQRQGAGYTF.

The chain uses TRBV18 and TRBJ2-3; 13 bases agree with TRBD2. The CDR3 has 16 residues. Trimming removed 3 bases from V and 8 bases from J; junction bases left unmatched: 8. Per the germline V gene, CDR1 is KGHSH and CDR2 is LQKENI. The CDR3 reads CASSPPGTSGESTQYF. The CDR3 nucleotides are TGTGCCAGCTCACCGCCCGGGACTAGCGGGGAAAGTACGCAGTATTTT.

This clonotype has more than one count but fewer than ten. V usage is TRBV12-3 or TRBV12-4 and J usage is TRBJ2-7; D is ambiguous. The V end lost 5 bases, the J end lost 6 bases, and 11 bases lay between the germline ends. The CDR3 length is 12 residues. The CDR3 region is CASSQSRGEQYF. CDR3 nucleotide sequence: TGTGCCAGCAGTCAGAGCCGTGGCGAGCAGTACTTC.

This chain joins TRBV7-2 and TRBJ1-1; 9 nucleotides agree with TRBD1. Germline V gene sequence: CDR1 SGHTA, CDR2 FQGNSA. The CDR3 has 16 residues. The junction had 10 bases not matched to a gene; V was cut back by 3 bases and J by 5 bases. CDR3 DNA: TGTGCCAGCAGCTTTCAGACCGGGACAGGGTTGACTGAAGCTTTCTTT. It encodes CASSFQTGTGLTEAFF.

The table lists this clonotype with a few counts. This chain joins TRBV4-3 and TRBJ2-1, with D possibly being TRBD2 (6 bases). The CDR3 is 15 amino acids. Trimming left V 0 bases short and J 7 bases short, with 13 bases between. Germline V gene lookup returns CDR1 LGHNA and CDR2 YSLEER. In DNA, the CDR3 is TGCGCCAGCAGCCAAGACGGGGGTCCTCGGAATGAGCAGTTCTTC. Encoded protein: CASSQDGGPRNEQFF.

This clonotype showed up just a few times. The gene calls are TRBV29-1 and TRBJ2-7; no clear D gene. The CDR3 consists of 13 residues. V was clipped by 4 bases and J by 0 bases, with 10 bases between them. Germline CDR1 SQVTM, CDR2 ANQGSEA. CDR3 region: CSVVRPSSYEQYF. DNA of the CDR3: TGCAGCGTTGTCAGACCGAGCTCCTACGAGCAGTACTTC.

In its sample, this clonotype was seen a few times. An end of the junction does not agree with germline; a read error may underlie this. V usage is TRBV6-1 and J usage is TRBJ1-2; 9 bases match TRBD1. There are 15 residues in the CDR3. Germline loops: CDR1 MNHNS, CDR2 SASEGT. The CDR3 protein is CVSSEQGAILGGYTF. As DNA, the CDR3 is TGTGTCAGCAGTGAACAGGGGGCAATTCTAGGTGGCTACACCTTC.

This rearrangement joins TRBV2 to TRBJ2-1; no clear D. Trimming shortened V by 8 bases and J by 9 bases, and 8 bases separated the two germline ends. Germline assignment: CDR1 SNHLY and CDR2 FYNNEI. The CDR3 contains 10 residues. CDR3 nucleotides: TGTGCCAGCGTTCGTGGTGAGCAGTTCTTC. Translation gives CASVRGEQFF.

The rearrangement joins TRBV7-2 to TRBJ1-6, with 9 bases that match TRBD1. The CDR3 runs 14 residues. Germline CDR1 is SGHTA and CDR2 is FQGNSA. The junction had 4 bases not matched to a gene; V was cut back by 8 bases and J by 5 bases. CDR3 coding DNA: TGTGCCAGCTCGTGGACAGGGGATAATTCACCCCTCCACTTT. Translated, it gives CASSWTGDNSPLHF.

At least ten counts were recorded for this clonotype. The V gene is TRBV5-1, the J gene TRBJ2-5; 7 nucleotides line up with TRBD2. The germline V gene encodes CDR1 SGHRS and CDR2 YFSETQ. The CDR3 runs 13 residues. The trim removed 5 bases at V and 4 bases at J, leaving 5 bases unmatched. CDR3 DNA: TGCGCCAGCAGTAAAGAGCGGGGAGAGACCCAGTACTTC. Amino acids: CASSKERGETQYF.

CDR3 in DNA: TGTGCCAGCAGCGTGGAAGGGGGACGCGGCACAGATACGCAGTATTTT. Its translation: CASSVEGGRGTDTQYF. The chain couples TRBV9 to TRBJ2-3, with D possibly matching TRBD1 (6 bases). CDR3 size: 16 residues. In germline, CDR1 is SGDLS, CDR2 YYNGEE. V was clipped by 2 bases and J by 1 base, with 14 bases between them.

In DNA form, the CDR3 reads TGTGCCAGTATTTCCACGGGGGGCAATCAGCCCCAGCATTTT. Translated, it gives CASISTGGNQPQHF. The chain carries TRBV19 and TRBJ1-5; TRBD1 is a possible D gene (5 bases). The germline V gene has CDR1 LNHDA and CDR2 SQIVND (reference sequence). V shed 7 bases and J shed 2 bases, with 12 bases lying between them. The CDR3 length is 14 residues.

This clonotype was recorded a few times. The chain is built from TRBV6-5 and TRBJ2-3, with 11 bases that match TRBD2. There are 15 residues in the CDR3. CDR1 is MNHEY, CDR2 SVGAGI, per germline. After removal of 2 bases from V and 6 bases from J, the junction contained 4 bases not matched to a gene. CDR3 loop: CASSYVAGGHDTQYF. The CDR3, as DNA: TGTGCCAGCAGTTACGTAGCGGGGGGGCACGATACGCAGTATTTT.

The V gene is TRBV7-9, the J gene TRBJ1-1; no clear D gene. The CDR3 totals 16 residues. Between the trimmed V and J ends, which lost 4 bases and 0 bases, there was a span of 15 bases. Germline V gene sequence: CDR1 SEHNR, CDR2 FQNEAQ (reference sequence). The CDR3, as DNA: TGTGCCAGCAGCTGGCCTGGTGGAGGGATGAACACTGAAGCTTTCTTT. It codes for CASSWPGGGMNTEAFF.

In its sample, this clonotype was seen many times. The chain employs TRBV12-3 or TRBV12-4 and TRBJ1-2, with D uncertain. The V end lost 4 bases, the J end lost 2 bases, and 14 bases lay between the germline ends. The CDR3 contains 15 residues. The CDR3 DNA sequence: TGTGCCAGCAGTTCCTCGGGAGGTATAAACTATGGCTACACCTTC. It translates to CASSSSGGINYGYTF.